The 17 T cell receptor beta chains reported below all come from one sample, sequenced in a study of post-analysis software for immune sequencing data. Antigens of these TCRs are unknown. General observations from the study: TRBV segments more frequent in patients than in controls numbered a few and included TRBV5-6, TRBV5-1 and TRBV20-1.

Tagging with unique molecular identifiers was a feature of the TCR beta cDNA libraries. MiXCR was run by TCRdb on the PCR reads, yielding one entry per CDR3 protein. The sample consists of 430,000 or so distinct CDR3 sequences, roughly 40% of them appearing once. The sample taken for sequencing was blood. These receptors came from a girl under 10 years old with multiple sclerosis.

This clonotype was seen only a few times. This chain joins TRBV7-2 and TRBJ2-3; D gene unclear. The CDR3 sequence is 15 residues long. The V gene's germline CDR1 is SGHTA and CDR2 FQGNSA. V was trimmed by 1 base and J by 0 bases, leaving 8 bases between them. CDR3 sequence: CASSLVAASTDTQYF. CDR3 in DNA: TGTGCCAGCAGCTTAGTTGCAGCTAGCACAGATACGCAGTATTTT.

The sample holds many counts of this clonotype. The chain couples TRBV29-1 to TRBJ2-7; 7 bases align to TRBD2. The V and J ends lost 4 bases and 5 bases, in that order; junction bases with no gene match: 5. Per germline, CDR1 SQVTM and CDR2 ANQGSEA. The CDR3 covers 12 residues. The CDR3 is CSVVAGVNEQYF. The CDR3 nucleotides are TGCAGCGTTGTCGCGGGAGTCAACGAGCAGTACTTC.

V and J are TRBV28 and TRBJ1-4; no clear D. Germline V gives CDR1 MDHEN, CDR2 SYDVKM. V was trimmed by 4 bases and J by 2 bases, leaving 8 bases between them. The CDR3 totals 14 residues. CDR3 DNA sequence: TGTGCCAGCAGTTCTCGCAGGACTAATGAAAAACTGTTTTTT. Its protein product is CASSSRRTNEKLFF. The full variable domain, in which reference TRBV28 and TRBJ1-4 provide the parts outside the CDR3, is DVKVTQSSRYLVKRTGEKVFLECVQDMDHENMFWYRQDPGLGLRLIYFSYDVKMKEKGDIPEGYSVSREKKERFSLILESASTNQTSMYLCASSSRRTNEKLFFGSGTQLSVL.

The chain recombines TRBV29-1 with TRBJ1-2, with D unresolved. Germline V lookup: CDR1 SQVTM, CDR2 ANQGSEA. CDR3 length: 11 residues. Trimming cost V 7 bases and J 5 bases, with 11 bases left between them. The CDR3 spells CSGLIGYGYTF. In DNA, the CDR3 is TGCAGCGGCCTTATTGGGTATGGCTACACCTTC. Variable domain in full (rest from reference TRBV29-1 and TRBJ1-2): SAVISQKPSRDICQRGTSLTIQCQVDSQVTMMFWYRQQPGQSLTLIATANQGSEATYESGFVIDKFPISRPNLTFSTLTVSNMSPEDSSIYLCSGLIGYGYTFGSGTRLTVV.

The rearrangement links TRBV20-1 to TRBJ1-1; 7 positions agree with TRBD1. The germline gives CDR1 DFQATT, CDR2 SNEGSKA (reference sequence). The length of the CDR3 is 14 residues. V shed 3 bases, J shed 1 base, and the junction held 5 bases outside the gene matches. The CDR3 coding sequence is TGCAGTGCTAGGCCGGGACAGACGAACACTGAAGCTTTCTTT. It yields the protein CSARPGQTNTEAFF.

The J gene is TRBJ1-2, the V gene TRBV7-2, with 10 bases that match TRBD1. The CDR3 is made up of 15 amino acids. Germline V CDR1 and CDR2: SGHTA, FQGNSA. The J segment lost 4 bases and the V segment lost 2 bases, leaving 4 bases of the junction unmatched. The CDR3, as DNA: TGTGCCAGCAGCTTAACCGGACAGGGGGGCTATGGCTACACCTTC. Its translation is CASSLTGQGGYGYTF.

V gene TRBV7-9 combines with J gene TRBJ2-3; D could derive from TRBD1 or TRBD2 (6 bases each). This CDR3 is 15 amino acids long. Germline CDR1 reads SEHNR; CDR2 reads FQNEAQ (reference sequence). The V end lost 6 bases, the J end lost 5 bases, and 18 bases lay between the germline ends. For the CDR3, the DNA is TGTGCCAGCAGGGAAGGGAGGCCCAGGGGAGATACGCAGTATTTT. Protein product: CASREGRPRGDTQYF.

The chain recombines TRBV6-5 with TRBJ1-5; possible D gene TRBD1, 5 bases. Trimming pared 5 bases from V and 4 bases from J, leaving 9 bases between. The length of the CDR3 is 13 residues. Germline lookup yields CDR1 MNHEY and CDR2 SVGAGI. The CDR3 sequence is CASSPRENQPQHF. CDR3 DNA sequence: TGTGCCAGCAGTCCCAGGGAAAATCAGCCCCAGCATTTT.

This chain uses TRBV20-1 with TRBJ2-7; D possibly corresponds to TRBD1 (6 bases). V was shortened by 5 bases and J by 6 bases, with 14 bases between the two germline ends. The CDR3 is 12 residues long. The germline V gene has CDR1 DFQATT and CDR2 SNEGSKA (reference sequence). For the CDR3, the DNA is TGCAGTGCTCCACAGGGAGTCGGCGAGCAGTACTTC. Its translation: CSAPQGVGEQYF.

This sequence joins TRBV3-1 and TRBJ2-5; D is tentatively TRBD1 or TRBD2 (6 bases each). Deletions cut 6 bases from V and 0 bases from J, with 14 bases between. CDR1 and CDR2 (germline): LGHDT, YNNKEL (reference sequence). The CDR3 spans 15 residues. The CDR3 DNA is TGTGCCAGCAGGCCCCGGGGGCGCTACCAAGAGACCCAGTACTTC. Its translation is CASRPRGRYQETQYF.

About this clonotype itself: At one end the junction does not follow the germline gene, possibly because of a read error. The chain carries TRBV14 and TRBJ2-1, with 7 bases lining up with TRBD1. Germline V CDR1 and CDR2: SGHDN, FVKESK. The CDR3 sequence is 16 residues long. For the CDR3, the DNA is TGTGCCGGCAGCCAAAGAAGGGCAGGGGGAAATCGTGAGCAGTTCTTC. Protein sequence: CAGSQRRAGGNREQFF.

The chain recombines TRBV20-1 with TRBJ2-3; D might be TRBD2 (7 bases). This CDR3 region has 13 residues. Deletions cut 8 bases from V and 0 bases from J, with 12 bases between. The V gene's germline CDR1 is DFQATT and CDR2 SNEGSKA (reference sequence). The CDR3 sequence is CSIAGASTDTQYF. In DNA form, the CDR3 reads TGCAGTATCGCGGGGGCCAGCACAGATACGCAGTATTTT.

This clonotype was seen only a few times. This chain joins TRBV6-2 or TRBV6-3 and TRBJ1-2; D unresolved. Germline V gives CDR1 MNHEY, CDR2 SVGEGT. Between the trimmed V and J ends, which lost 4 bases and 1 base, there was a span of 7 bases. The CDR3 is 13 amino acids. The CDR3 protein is CASSWWINYGYTF. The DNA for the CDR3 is TGTGCCAGCAGTTGGTGGATTAACTATGGCTACACCTTC.

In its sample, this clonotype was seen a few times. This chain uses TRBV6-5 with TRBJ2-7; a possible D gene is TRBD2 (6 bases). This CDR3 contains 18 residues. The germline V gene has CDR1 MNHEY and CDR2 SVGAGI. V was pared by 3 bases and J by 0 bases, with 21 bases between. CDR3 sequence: CASSYRTSRTKSSYEQYF. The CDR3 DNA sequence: TGTGCCAGCAGTTATCGCACTAGCCGCACAAAGAGCTCCTACGAGCAGTACTTC.

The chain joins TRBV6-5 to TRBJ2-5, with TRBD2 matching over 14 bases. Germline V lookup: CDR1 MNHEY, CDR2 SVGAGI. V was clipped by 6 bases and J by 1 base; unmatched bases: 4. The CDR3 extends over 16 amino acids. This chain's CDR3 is CASRTGLAGGQETQYF. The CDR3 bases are TGTGCCAGCAGAACAGGACTAGCGGGAGGCCAAGAGACCCAGTACTTC.

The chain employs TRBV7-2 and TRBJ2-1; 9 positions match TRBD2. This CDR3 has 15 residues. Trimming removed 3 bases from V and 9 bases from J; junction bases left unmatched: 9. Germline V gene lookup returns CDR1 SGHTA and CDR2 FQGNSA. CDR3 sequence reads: CASSFRRGGLPEQFF. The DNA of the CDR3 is TGTGCCAGCAGCTTCCGGCGGGGGGGCCTTCCTGAGCAGTTCTTC.

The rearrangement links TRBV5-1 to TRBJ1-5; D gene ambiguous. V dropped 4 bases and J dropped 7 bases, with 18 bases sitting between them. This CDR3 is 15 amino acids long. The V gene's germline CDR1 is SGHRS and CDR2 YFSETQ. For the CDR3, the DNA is TGCGCCAGCAGCCTGGACGGCGGAGTAGTACAGCCCCAGCATTTT. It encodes CASSLDGGVVQPQHF.